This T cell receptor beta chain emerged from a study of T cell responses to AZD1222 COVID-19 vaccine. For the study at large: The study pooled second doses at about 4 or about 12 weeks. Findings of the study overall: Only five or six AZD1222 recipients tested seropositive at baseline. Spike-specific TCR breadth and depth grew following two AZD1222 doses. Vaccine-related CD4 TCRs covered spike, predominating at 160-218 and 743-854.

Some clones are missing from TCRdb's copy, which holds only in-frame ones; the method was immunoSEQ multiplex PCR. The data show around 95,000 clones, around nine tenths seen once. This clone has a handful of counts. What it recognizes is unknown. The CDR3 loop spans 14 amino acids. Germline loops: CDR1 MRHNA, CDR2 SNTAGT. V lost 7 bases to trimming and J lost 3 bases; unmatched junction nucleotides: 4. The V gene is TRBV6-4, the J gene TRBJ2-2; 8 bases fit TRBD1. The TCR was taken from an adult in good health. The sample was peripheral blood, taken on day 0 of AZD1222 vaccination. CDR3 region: CASKSDRDTGELFF. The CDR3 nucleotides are TGTGCCAGCAAGTCGGACAGGGACACCGGGGAGCTGTTTTTT.